These 7 T cell receptor beta chains originate from one sample sequenced in a study of T-cell memory formation after mild COVID-19. MiXCR, applied by TCRdb to the 5' RACE reads, yields one record per CDR3 protein. The data hold about 340,000 distinct CDR3 sequences, with 15% to 20% observed a single time. The specimen was PBMCs or a T cell subset sorted from them (not recorded which). Source of these receptors: a man aged 18 to 35 who had mild COVID-19 (a few samples of this study predate the infection). Cell type and time point are not known.

The rearrangement uses TRBV7-2 and TRBJ2-1; D is ambiguous. V was trimmed by 5 bases and J by 1 base, leaving 6 bases between them. The CDR3 is made up of 13 amino acids. CDR1 and CDR2 (germline): SGHTA, FQGNSA. The CDR3 spells CASSVASYNEQFF. The CDR3 nucleotides read TGTGCCAGCAGCGTTGCTTCCTACAATGAGCAGTTCTTC. Variable domain in full (rest from reference TRBV7-2 and TRBJ2-1): GAGVSQSPSNKVTEKGKDVELRCDPISGHTALYWYRQSLGQGLEFLIYFQGNSAPDKSGLPSDRFSAERTGGSVSTLTIQRTQQEDSAVYLCASSVASYNEQFFGPGTRLTVL.

The chain is built from TRBV29-1 and TRBJ2-1; D tentatively fits TRBD1 or TRBD2 (7 bases each). Germline V gene data show CDR1 as SQVTM and CDR2 as ANQGSEA. The V end was cut by 6 bases, the J end by 8 bases, with 17 bases between. The CDR3 totals 13 residues. The CDR3 DNA is TGCAGCGTAGCAAGCGGGACAGTCGATGAGCAGTTCTTC. Encoded protein: CSVASGTVDEQFF.

This clonotype was recorded at least ten times. The chain links TRBV5-1 to TRBJ2-1; D perhaps matches TRBD1 (5 bases). Germline-derived CDR1 and CDR2 are SGHRS and YFSETQ. Deletions cut 5 bases from V and 8 bases from J, with 23 bases between. This CDR3 is built from 16 residues. The CDR3 sequence is CASRGLGLTQDDEQFF. CDR3 nucleotide sequence: TGCGCCAGCAGGGGTCTGGGTTTGACACAGGACGATGAGCAGTTCTTC.

This clonotype was seen more than once but under ten times. This chain uses TRBV27 with TRBJ1-3; D gene ambiguous. CDR1 and CDR2 from the germline V gene are MNHEY and SMNVEV (reference sequence). The CDR3 has 14 amino acids. Trimming removed 4 bases at V and 0 bases at J, with 7 bases between. The CDR3 spells CASSSGSSGNTIYF. The CDR3 DNA sequence: TGTGCCAGCAGTTCCGGGTCCTCTGGAAACACCATATATTTT.

This clonotype came up many times. This CDR3 is CASSLFGGGTEAFF. As DNA, the CDR3 is TGCGCCAGCAGCTTGTTCGGGGGTGGAACTGAAGCTTTCTTT. The V gene is TRBV5-1, the J gene TRBJ1-1, with D perhaps matching TRBD1 (5 bases). The CDR3 totals 14 residues. CDR1 SGHRS and CDR2 YFSETQ come from the germline V gene. V dropped 1 base and J dropped 5 bases, with 12 bases sitting between them.

The chain has TRBV7-3 and TRBJ2-3; D perhaps matches TRBD1 (5 bases). V lost 5 bases and J 1 base, leaving 10 bases between the germline ends. This CDR3 contains 14 residues. CDR1 is SGHTA, CDR2 FQGTGA, per germline. CDR3 sequence (DNA): TGTGCCAGCAGCCACCGCAGGGGCACAGATACGCAGTATTTT. It specifies CASSHRRGTDTQYF.

In this sample, this clonotype turned up a few times. The chain combines TRBV11-3 with TRBJ2-7, with D perhaps matching TRBD1 (6 bases). There are 17 residues in the CDR3. The germline V gene encodes CDR1 SGHNT and CDR2 YENEEA. Trimming removed 1 base from V and 2 bases from J, with 18 bases in between. CDR3 nucleotides: TGTGCCAGCAGCTTAGGGACAGCCCTACCATCCCCCTACGAGCAGTACTTC. Translating it yields CASSLGTALPSPYEQYF.